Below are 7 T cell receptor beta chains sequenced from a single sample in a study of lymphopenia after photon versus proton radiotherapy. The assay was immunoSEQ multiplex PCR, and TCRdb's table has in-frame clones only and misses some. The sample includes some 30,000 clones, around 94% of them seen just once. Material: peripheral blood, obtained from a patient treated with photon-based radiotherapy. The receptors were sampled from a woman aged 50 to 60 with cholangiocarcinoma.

CDR3 loop: CASSRVGGIAFF. CDR3 DNA sequence: TGCGCCAGCAGCAGGGTCGGAGGTATAGCTTTCTTT. The V gene is TRBV5-1, the J gene TRBJ1-1; no firm D call. Germline V gene sequence: CDR1 SGHRS, CDR2 YFSETQ. V lost 4 bases to trimming and J lost 10 bases, with 14 bases between them. The CDR3 is 12 amino acids.

The DNA for the CDR3 is TGTGCCTGGGCAAGGACGGCCAATGAAAAACTGTTTTTT. Translation gives CAWARTANEKLFF. The chain joins TRBV30 to TRBJ1-4, with unresolved D. There are 13 residues in the CDR3. V lost 5 bases and J 5 bases, leaving 12 bases between the germline ends. Germline loops: CDR1 GTSNPN, CDR2 SVGIG (reference sequence).

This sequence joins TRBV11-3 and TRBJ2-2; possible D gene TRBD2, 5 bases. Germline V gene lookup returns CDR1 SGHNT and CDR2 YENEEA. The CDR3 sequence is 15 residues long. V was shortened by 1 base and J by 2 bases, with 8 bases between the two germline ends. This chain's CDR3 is CASSLVAGNTGELFF. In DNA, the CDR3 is TGTGCCAGCAGCTTAGTGGCGGGTAACACCGGGGAGCTGTTTTTT.

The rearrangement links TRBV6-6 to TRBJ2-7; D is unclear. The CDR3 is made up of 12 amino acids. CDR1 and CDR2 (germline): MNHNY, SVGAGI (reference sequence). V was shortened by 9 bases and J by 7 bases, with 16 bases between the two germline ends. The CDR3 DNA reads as TGTGCCAGTGGGCCACCCCGACGGGAGCAGTACTTC. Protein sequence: CASGPPRREQYF.

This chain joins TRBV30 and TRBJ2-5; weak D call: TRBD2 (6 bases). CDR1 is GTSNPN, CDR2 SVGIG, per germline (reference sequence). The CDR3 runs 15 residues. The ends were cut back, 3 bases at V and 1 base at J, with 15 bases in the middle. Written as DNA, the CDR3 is TGTGCCTGGAGGGACGCCCGGGACTTCCAAGAGACCCAGTACTTC. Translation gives CAWRDARDFQETQYF.

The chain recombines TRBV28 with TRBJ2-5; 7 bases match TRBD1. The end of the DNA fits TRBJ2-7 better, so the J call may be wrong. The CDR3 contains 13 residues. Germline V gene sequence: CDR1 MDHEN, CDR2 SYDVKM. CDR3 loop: CASRGQAFDEQYF. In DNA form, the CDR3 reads TGTGCCAGCAGAGGACAGGCGTTCGACGAGCAGTACTTC.

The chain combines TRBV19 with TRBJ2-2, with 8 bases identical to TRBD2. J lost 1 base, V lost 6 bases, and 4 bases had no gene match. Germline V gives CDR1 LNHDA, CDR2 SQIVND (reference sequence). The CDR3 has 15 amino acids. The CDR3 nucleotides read TGTGCCAGTAGACCCGGGACTAGGAACACCGGGGAGCTGTTTTTT. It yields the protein CASRPGTRNTGELFF.